These 18 T cell receptor beta chains were sequenced from one sample in a study of control samples from healthy donors and cancer patients. The assay was immunoSEQ multiplex PCR, and TCRdb's table has in-frame clones only and misses some. The data show 170,000 or so clones, with just under 95% seen just once and around 9.3% held by the top ten. Sequencing was performed on blood. These receptors all stem from a woman in her thirties or forties in good health.

V usage is TRBV7-2 and J usage is TRBJ1-1, with D unresolved. The CDR3 has 14 residues. Trimming left V 4 bases short and J 7 bases short, with 16 bases between. Germline V CDR1 and CDR2: SGHTA, FQGNSA. As DNA, the CDR3 is TGTGCCAGCAGCTGGGTCTCGGCGACAAATGAAGCTTTCTTT. Protein product: CASSWVSATNEAFF.

The rearrangement uses TRBV20-1 and TRBJ2-1, with 7 bases lining up with TRBD1. The CDR3 totals 12 residues. V lost 3 bases and J lost 7; bases outside the gene matches: 3. The germline CDR1 and CDR2 sequences are DFQATT and SNEGSKA (reference sequence). CDR3 protein: CSASGTANEQFF. DNA of the CDR3: TGCAGTGCTAGTGGGACAGCAAATGAGCAGTTCTTC.

The chain employs TRBV6-1 and TRBJ2-3, with 8 nucleotides matching TRBD1. Germline V gene data show CDR1 as MNHNS and CDR2 as SASEGT. V was pared by 2 bases and J by 2 bases, with 0 bases of the junction left unmatched. The CDR3 is made up of 14 amino acids. The CDR3 bases are TGTGCCAGCAGTGAACAGGGGGCCACAGATACGCAGTATTTT. Amino acids: CASSEQGATDTQYF.

The gene calls are TRBV28 and TRBJ1-4; D is possibly TRBD1 (5 bases). The CDR3 runs to 13 residues. V lost 3 bases and J lost 8, with 10 bases in between. Looked up from germline, CDR1 is MDHEN and CDR2 is SYDVKM. The CDR3 loop is CASSLGTEEKLFF. CDR3 DNA: TGTGCCAGCAGTTTGGGGACCGAAGAAAAACTGTTTTTT.

The rearrangement uses TRBV7-2 and TRBJ2-7; 10 bases map to TRBD1. The CDR3 is 15 amino acids. The ends lost 5 bases at V and 4 bases at J; junction bases unmatched: 8. Germline-derived CDR1 and CDR2 are SGHTA and FQGNSA. CDR3: CASSPRQGAGYEQYF. DNA of the CDR3: TGTGCCAGCAGCCCGCGACAGGGGGCAGGTTACGAGCAGTACTTC.

This clone was counted only a few times. J is TRBJ2-1 and V is TRBV19; 8 bases line up with TRBD2. This CDR3 spans 13 amino acids. Trimming took 7 bases from V and 8 from J; bases not matched to a gene: 7. Germline-derived CDR1 and CDR2 are LNHDA and SQIVND (reference sequence). The CDR3 region is CASTEREYHEQFF. CDR3 DNA: TGTGCCAGTACCGAGCGGGAGTATCATGAGCAGTTCTTC.

The chain has TRBV7-8 and TRBJ2-1, with 10 bases matching TRBD2. Unmatched junction bases numbered 17, after V lost 2 bases and J lost 7 bases. This CDR3 spans 19 amino acids. From germline, CDR1 is SGHVS and CDR2 FQNEAQ. The CDR3 spells CASSLSRRTSGRGGNEQFF. The CDR3 DNA reads as TGTGCCAGCAGCTTAAGCCGCCGGACTAGCGGCCGCGGGGGGAATGAGCAGTTCTTC. Together with reference TRBV7-8 and TRBJ2-1, the CDR3 gives the full variable domain: GAGVSQSPRYKVAKRGQDVALRCDPISGHVSLFWYQQALGQGPEFLTYFQNEAQLDKSGLPSDRFFAERPEGSVSTLKIQRTQQEDSAVYLCASSLSRRTSGRGGNEQFFGPGTRLTVL.

This chain links TRBV7-2 with TRBJ1-1; TRBD1 might be the D (6 bases). The CDR3 spans 14 residues. CDR1 and CDR2 from the germline V gene are SGHTA and FQGNSA. With 2 bases removed from V and 3 bases from J, the gap between germline ends came to 10 bases. CDR3 DNA sequence: TGTGCCAGCAGCTTAACAGGGAGAGACACTGAAGCTTTCTTT. Protein sequence: CASSLTGRDTEAFF.

The chain carries TRBV10-3 and TRBJ1-5; 7 bases fit TRBD1. This CDR3 has 15 residues. Looked up from germline, CDR1 is ENHRY and CDR2 is SYGVKD. The V segment lost 6 bases and the J segment 3 bases; nucleotides outside the gene matches: 8. CDR3 loop: CAISDGQETNQPQHF. The CDR3 DNA is TGTGCCATCAGCGATGGACAGGAAACCAATCAGCCCCAGCATTTT.

V gene TRBV6-2 or TRBV6-3 combines with J gene TRBJ2-7; D is ambiguous. The germline V gene encodes CDR1 MNHEY and CDR2 SVGEGT. The CDR3 contains 14 residues. The ends were cut back, 4 bases at V and 7 bases at J, with 17 bases in the middle. The CDR3, as DNA: TGTGCCAGCAGTTCCGCGACGGTCCCTGGGGAGCAGTACTTC. Amino acid sequence: CASSSATVPGEQYF.

This clone was counted once. This sequence joins TRBV7-2 and TRBJ2-2; D may be TRBD1 (6 bases). Germline-derived CDR1 and CDR2 are SGHTA and FQGNSA. Between the trimmed V and J ends, which lost 6 bases and 7 bases, there was a span of 18 bases. The CDR3 has 15 residues. DNA for the CDR3: TGTGCCAGCAGGATCCCGCCAGGGGTTATCGGGGAGCTGTTTTTT. It yields the protein CASRIPPGVIGELFF.

The CDR3 DNA sequence: TGTGCCAGCCGGACTAGCGGGGGCCTAGAGCAGTACTTC. Its translation: CASRTSGGLEQYF. The genes are TRBV19 and TRBJ2-7; TRBD2 agrees at 13 bases. Per the germline V gene, CDR1 is LNHDA and CDR2 is SQIVND (reference sequence). Trimming took 9 bases from V and 7 from J; bases not matched to a gene: 6. The CDR3 consists of 13 residues.

This chain joins TRBV2 and TRBJ2-2, with 11 bases lining up with TRBD2. Trimming at V came to 6 bases and at J to 7 bases, leaving 16 bases not matched to a gene. This CDR3 is 18 amino acids long. Germline loops: CDR1 SNHLY, CDR2 FYNNEI. Here the CDR3 reads CASSPTTGLAGRIGELFF. In DNA, the CDR3 is TGTGCCAGCAGCCCTACCACAGGACTAGCGGGCCGGATCGGGGAGCTGTTTTTT.

The CDR3, as DNA: TGTGCCAGCACCAGGACAGGGACGGTGAACATTCAGTACTTC. It is translated as CASTRTGTVNIQYF. This chain links TRBV2 with TRBJ2-4; 8 bases line up with TRBD1. Per the germline V gene, CDR1 is SNHLY and CDR2 is FYNNEI. V shed 7 bases and J 7 bases; nucleotides not matched to a gene: 9. The CDR3 runs 14 residues.

About this clone itself: Other DNA sequences in the same sample also yield this CDR3. The J gene is TRBJ1-2, the V gene TRBV25-1; no firm D call. In germline, CDR1 is MGHDK, CDR2 SYGVNS. The CDR3 runs 12 residues. V lost 1 base and J lost 5, with 5 bases in between. The CDR3: CASSESGYGYTF. The CDR3 DNA reads TGTGCCAGCAGTGAATCGGGTTATGGCTACACCTTC.

The chain uses TRBV5-6 and TRBJ2-5; 11 bases match TRBD2. Germline lookup yields CDR1 SGHDT and CDR2 YYEEEE. The V and J ends lost 4 bases and 9 bases, in that order; junction bases with no gene match: 11. The CDR3 has 15 residues. The CDR3 DNA reads as TGTGCCAGCAGCACGAGACTAGCGGGGTTGGAGGCCCAGTACTTC. This gives the protein CASSTRLAGLEAQYF.

The V and J genes are TRBV21-1 and TRBJ1-5; the table's D call of TRBD1 was not tested on the DNA. TRBV21-1 counts as a pseudogene. The CDR3 spans 15 residues. This chain's CDR3 is CASRTGQGSHQPQHF. In nucleotides, the CDR3 is TGTGCCAGCCGCACAGGACAGGGGTCCCATCAGCCCCAGCATTTT.

This rearrangement joins TRBV27 to TRBJ2-1, with D unclear. Germline assignment: CDR1 MNHEY and CDR2 SMNVEV (reference sequence). Trimming took off 3 bases at V and 4 bases at J, with 7 bases between the two ends. This CDR3 region has 13 residues. The chain's CDR3 is CASSFAAYNEQFF. CDR3 in DNA: TGTGCCAGCAGTTTTGCCGCGTACAATGAGCAGTTCTTC.